These 26 T cell receptor beta chains originate from one sample sequenced in a study of patients and donors after allogeneic stem cell transplantation. TCRdb passed the RT-PCR reads through MiXCR, listing each CDR3 protein once. The sample has about 960,000 distinct CDR3 sequences; approximately 19% are singletons. Sequencing used blood, either unsorted or a sorted T cell fraction (not recorded which). The receptors were gathered from a human donor who was either an allogeneic HSCT recipient or a stem cell or donor lymphocyte infusion donor (not recorded which). It is not recorded whose cells these are; they may come from a transplant donor.

The genes are TRBV20-1 and TRBJ2-2; D is unresolved. The length of the CDR3 is 11 residues. Per germline, CDR1 DFQATT and CDR2 SNEGSKA (reference sequence). The CDR3 bases are TGCAGGGGGAATCTGACCGGGGAGCTGTTTTTT. Its protein is CRGNLTGELFF.

This sequence joins TRBV7-8 and TRBJ2-7; 11 positions match TRBD2. V lost 5 bases to trimming and J lost 2 bases; unmatched junction nucleotides: 5. This CDR3 region has 15 residues. The germline CDR1 and CDR2 sequences are SGHVS and FQNEAQ. Here the CDR3 reads CASSHSGRAAYEQYF. CDR3 bases: TGTGCCAGCAGCCATAGCGGGAGGGCGGCCTACGAGCAGTACTTC.

This clonotype has a handful of counts. The genes are TRBV20-1 and TRBJ2-5, with 9 bases matching TRBD2. CDR3 length equals 16 residues. The germline V gene has CDR1 DFQATT and CDR2 SNEGSKA (reference sequence). J lost 0 bases, V lost 1 base, and 6 bases had no gene match. The CDR3 spells CSARGGTSRYQETQYF. CDR3 in DNA: TGCAGTGCTAGAGGGGGGACTAGCCGCTACCAAGAGACCCAGTACTTC.

The genes are TRBV10-3 and TRBJ2-1; 13 nucleotides agree with TRBD2. The CDR3 extends over 13 amino acids. The germline V gene has CDR1 ENHRY and CDR2 SYGVKD. V was clipped by 10 bases and J by 6 bases; unmatched bases: 3. In DNA form, the CDR3 reads TGTGCCACCGGGACTAGCGGGACCAATGAGCAGTTCTTC. Translating it yields CATGTSGTNEQFF.

The J gene is TRBJ1-3, the V gene TRBV24-1; TRBD1 matches at 9 bases. The germline V gene has CDR1 KGHDR and CDR2 SFDVKD. Unmatched junction bases numbered 3, after V lost 4 bases and J lost 3 bases. This CDR3 has 15 amino acids. CDR3 DNA: TGTGCCACCAGTGAGGGGACAGGGTTTGGAAACACCATATATTTT. This translates into CATSEGTGFGNTIYF.

This clonotype was seen a handful of times. CDR3 bases: TGTGCCAGCAGGCCAACTAGCGGGGGACGGGGAGATACGCAGTATTTT. This codes for CASRPTSGGRGDTQYF. The chain employs TRBV7-2 and TRBJ2-3, with TRBD2 identical over 11 bases. This CDR3 contains 16 residues. In germline, CDR1 is SGHTA, CDR2 FQGNSA. V lost 6 bases and J lost 5; bases outside the gene matches: 10.

This chain connects TRBV20-1 to TRBJ2-3; possibly TRBD2 for D (6 bases). V was clipped by 0 bases and J by 7 bases, with 20 bases between them. Germline V CDR1 and CDR2: DFQATT, SNEGSKA (reference sequence). The CDR3 is made up of 16 amino acids. CDR3 nucleotides: TGCAGTGCTAGAGATTTCTTTATAGCGGATGGAAATACGCAGTATTTT. Protein: CSARDFFIADGNTQYF.

The chain is built from TRBV3-1 and TRBJ1-4; D possibly corresponds to TRBD1 (6 bases). Germline values: CDR1 LGHDT, CDR2 YNNKEL (reference sequence). There are 16 residues in the CDR3. V lost 1 base, J lost 5 bases, and 14 bases lay in between. The CDR3 sequence: CASSQARWTANEKLFF. The CDR3 region has the DNA TGTGCCAGCAGCCAAGCAAGGTGGACAGCGAATGAAAAACTGTTTTTT. The full variable domain, completed using reference TRBV3-1 and TRBJ1-4, is DTAVSQTPKYLVTQMGNDKSIKCEQNLGHDTMYWYKQDSKKFLKIMFSYNNKELIINETVPNRFSPKSPDKAHLNLHINSLELGDSAVYFCASSQARWTANEKLFFGSGTQLSVL.

V usage is TRBV10-3 and J usage is TRBJ1-6, with TRBD1 matching over 8 bases. The CDR3 has 14 residues. CDR1 and CDR2 (germline): ENHRY, SYGVKD. The V gene end was trimmed by 8 bases and the J gene end by 10 bases; junction bases not matched to a gene: 10. The CDR3 is CAICKDRENSPLHF. CDR3 sequence (DNA): TGTGCCATCTGCAAGGACAGGGAGAACTCACCCCTCCACTTT.

The V and J genes are TRBV5-6 and TRBJ2-5, with D perhaps TRBD1 (5 bases). The CDR3 runs to 14 residues. V was shortened by 1 base and J by 7 bases, with 14 bases between the two germline ends. Germline V gives CDR1 SGHDT, CDR2 YYEEEE. CDR3 coding DNA: TGTGCCAGCAGCTTGTGGATGCCAGGGCGGACCCAGTACTTC. Its translation: CASSLWMPGRTQYF.

The table lists this clonotype with a few counts. V usage is TRBV28 and J usage is TRBJ1-1; D gene ambiguous. The CDR3 consists of 12 residues. V was cut by 6 bases and J by 0 bases, with 5 bases left in between. The germline gives CDR1 MDHEN, CDR2 SYDVKM. CDR3 loop: CASRPLNTEAFF. The CDR3 DNA reads as TGTGCCAGCAGACCTTTGAACACTGAAGCTTTCTTT.

This clonotype showed up just a few times. V gene TRBV7-6 combines with J gene TRBJ2-2; tentatively, D is TRBD2 (5 bases). The CDR3 runs 13 residues. CDR1 is SGHVS, CDR2 FNYEAQ, per germline. Between the trimmed V and J ends, which lost 8 bases and 7 bases, there was a span of 14 bases. CDR3 amino acids: CASVAKLDGELFF. In DNA form, the CDR3 reads TGTGCCAGCGTAGCGAAGCTAGACGGGGAGCTGTTTTTT.

The V call is TRBV15, the J call TRBJ1-2; D gene ambiguous. The CDR3 spans 14 residues. The germline V gene encodes CDR1 LNHNV and CDR2 YYDKDF (reference sequence). V lost 5 bases and J lost 6, with 16 bases in between. The CDR3 DNA follows: TGTGCCACCAGCGGGCCCTCCGGGTACGATGGCTACACCTTC. It translates to CATSGPSGYDGYTF.

In this sample, this clonotype turned up a few times. The CDR3 loop is CASSPAGTSDTDTQYF. CDR3 in DNA: TGTGCCAGCAGCCCAGCCGGGACTAGCGACACAGATACGCAGTATTTT. This chain uses TRBV4-2 with TRBJ2-3; 10 nucleotides match TRBD2. The CDR3 has 16 residues. Germline V gives CDR1 LGHNA, CDR2 YNFKEQ. V lost 4 bases, J lost 2 bases, and 6 bases stayed unmatched.

V is TRBV14 and J is TRBJ2-2, with D hard to call. Germline V CDR1 and CDR2: SGHDN, FVKESK. The CDR3 covers 13 residues. Trimming removed 2 bases from V and 6 bases from J, with 7 bases in between. CDR3 protein: CASSQLQSGELFF. CDR3 DNA sequence: TGTGCCAGCAGCCAACTGCAGTCCGGGGAGCTGTTTTTT.

This chain joins TRBV6-1 and TRBJ2-3, with 14 nucleotides matching TRBD2. Germline CDR1 MNHNS, CDR2 SASEGT. After removal of 4 bases from V and 2 bases from J, the junction contained 2 bases not matched to a gene. CDR3 length equals 16 residues. This chain's CDR3 is CASSGLAGGPTDTQYF. The CDR3 DNA reads as TGTGCCAGCAGTGGACTAGCGGGAGGGCCCACAGATACGCAGTATTTT.

V is TRBV4-1 and J is TRBJ2-7; D remains ambiguous. Germline V gene lookup returns CDR1 MGHRA and CDR2 YSYEKL. The V gene lost 0 bases and the J gene lost 1 base, with 13 bases spanning the gap. The CDR3 runs to 16 residues. CDR3 protein: CASSQDKAAPSYEQYF. The CDR3 DNA is TGCGCCAGCAGCCAAGATAAGGCGGCTCCTTCCTACGAGCAGTACTTC.

V and J are TRBV2 and TRBJ2-2; TRBD1 aligns across 10 bases. With V trimmed by 6 bases and J by 4 bases, 5 bases remained unmatched. Looked up from germline, CDR1 is SNHLY and CDR2 is FYNNEI. The CDR3 extends over 15 amino acids. The CDR3: CASRRQGASTGELFF. The CDR3 coding sequence is TGTGCCAGCAGGAGACAGGGGGCGAGCACCGGGGAGCTGTTTTTT.

This clonotype came up a few times. This chain uses TRBV5-1 with TRBJ2-4; maybe TRBD1 (5 bases). Germline CDR1 reads SGHRS; CDR2 reads YFSETQ. This CDR3 region has 14 residues. Trimming took off 0 bases at V and 8 bases at J, with 12 bases between the two ends. The chain's CDR3 is CASSLEGRIDIQYF. CDR3 sequence (DNA): TGCGCCAGCAGCTTGGAGGGGCGCATTGACATTCAGTACTTC.

The chain joins TRBV9 to TRBJ2-3, with 9 bases identical to TRBD2. Germline CDR1 reads SGDLS; CDR2 reads YYNGEE. Trimming removed 0 bases from V and 5 bases from J; junction bases left unmatched: 10. The CDR3 contains 17 residues. CDR3 bases: TGTGCCAGCAGCGTAGGGCGAGCGGGGGGCAGCGTAGATACGCAGTATTTT. Encoded protein: CASSVGRAGGSVDTQYF.

The chain recombines TRBV5-1 with TRBJ2-7, with TRBD2 matching over 13 bases. Germline CDR1 and CDR2: SGHRS and YFSETQ. CDR3 length: 16 residues. The V gene end was trimmed by 4 bases and the J gene end by 1 base; junction bases not matched to a gene: 5. CDR3 in amino acids: CASSRTSGGSSYEQYF. The CDR3 DNA follows: TGCGCCAGCAGCCGGACTAGCGGGGGTTCTTCCTACGAGCAGTACTTC.

V gene TRBV16 combines with J gene TRBJ1-5; perhaps TRBD1 as D (5 bases). V was shortened by 3 bases and J by 6 bases, with 9 bases between the two germline ends. Per germline, CDR1 KGHSY and CDR2 FQNENV. The CDR3 is 13 amino acids. For the CDR3, the DNA is TGTGCCAGCAGCCAGAACAGGCGTCAGCCCCAGCATTTT. This codes for CASSQNRRQPQHF.

This clonotype appeared a few times. The chain recombines TRBV12-3 or TRBV12-4 with TRBJ2-1; either TRBD1 or TRBD2 may supply D (5 bases each). V lost 3 bases to trimming and J lost 8 bases, with 14 bases between them. This CDR3 region has 14 residues. This CDR3 is CASSLGVGWDEQFF. The DNA for the CDR3 is TGTGCCAGCAGTTTGGGGGTAGGCTGGGATGAGCAGTTCTTC.

The gene calls are TRBV7-2 and TRBJ2-3, with D maybe TRBD2 (5 bases). V was trimmed by 5 bases and J by 2 bases, leaving 11 bases between them. The CDR3 loop spans 14 amino acids. CDR1 is SGHTA, CDR2 FQGNSA, per germline. The CDR3 coding sequence is TGTGCCAGCAGCCAAAGCGGATACACAGATACGCAGTATTTT. Translating it yields CASSQSGYTDTQYF.

Ten or more counts support this clonotype. The chain couples TRBV7-2 to TRBJ2-7, with 7 bases matching TRBD1. CDR1 and CDR2 (germline): SGHTA, FQGNSA. J was trimmed by 7 bases and V by 0 bases; bases with no gene match: 18. This CDR3 region has 18 residues. Written as DNA, the CDR3 is TGTGCCAGCAGCTTAGCGAGTCCCCTTAGACAGGGATCCAGGGAGCAGTACTTC. Translating gives CASSLASPLRQGSREQYF. The complete variable domain, with remaining parts taken from reference TRBV7-2 and TRBJ2-7, reads GAGVSQSPSNKVTEKGKDVELRCDPISGHTALYWYRQSLGQGLEFLIYFQGNSAPDKSGLPSDRFSAERTGGSVSTLTIQRTQQEDSAVYLCASSLASPLRQGSREQYFGPGTRLTVT.

Only a few counts were recorded for this clonotype. Here the CDR3 reads CASSRASGGLGTEAFF. CDR3 bases: TGTGCCAGCAGCCGAGCCTCAGGGGGGCTGGGCACTGAAGCTTTCTTT. V usage is TRBV6-1 and J usage is TRBJ1-1; 7 nucleotides line up with TRBD1. Germline CDR1 and CDR2: MNHNS and SASEGT. This CDR3 region has 16 residues. V lost 6 bases and J lost 4; bases outside the gene matches: 14.